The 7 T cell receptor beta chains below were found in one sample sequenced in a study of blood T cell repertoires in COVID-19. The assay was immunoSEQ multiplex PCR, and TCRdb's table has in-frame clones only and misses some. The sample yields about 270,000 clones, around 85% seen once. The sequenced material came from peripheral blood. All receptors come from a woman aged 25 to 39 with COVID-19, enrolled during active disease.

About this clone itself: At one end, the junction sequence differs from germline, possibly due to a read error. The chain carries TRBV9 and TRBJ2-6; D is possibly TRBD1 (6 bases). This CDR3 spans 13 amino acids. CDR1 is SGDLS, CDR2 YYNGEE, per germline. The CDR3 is CASSEAGVNVLTF. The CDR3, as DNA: TGTGCCAGCAGCGAAGCAGGGGTCAACGTCCTGACTTTC.

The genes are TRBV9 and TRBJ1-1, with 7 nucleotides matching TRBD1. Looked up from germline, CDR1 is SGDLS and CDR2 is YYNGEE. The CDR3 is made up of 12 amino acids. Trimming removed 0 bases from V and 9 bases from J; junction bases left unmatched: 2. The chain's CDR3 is CASSVGDSKAFF. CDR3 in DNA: TGTGCCAGCAGCGTAGGGGACAGTAAAGCTTTCTTT.

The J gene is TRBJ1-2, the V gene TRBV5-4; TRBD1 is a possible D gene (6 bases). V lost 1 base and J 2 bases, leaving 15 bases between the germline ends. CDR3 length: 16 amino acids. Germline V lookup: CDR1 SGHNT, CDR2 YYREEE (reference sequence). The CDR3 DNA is TGTGCCAGCAGCTTGCCCGATAACAGGGTCAACTATGGCTACACCTTC. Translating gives CASSLPDNRVNYGYTF.

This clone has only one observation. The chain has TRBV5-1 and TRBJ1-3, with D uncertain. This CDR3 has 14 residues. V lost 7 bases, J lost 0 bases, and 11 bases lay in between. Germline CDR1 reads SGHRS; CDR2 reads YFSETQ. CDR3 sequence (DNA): TGCGCCAGCGCCCCGAGGGACTCTGGAAACACCATATATTTT. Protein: CASAPRDSGNTIYF.

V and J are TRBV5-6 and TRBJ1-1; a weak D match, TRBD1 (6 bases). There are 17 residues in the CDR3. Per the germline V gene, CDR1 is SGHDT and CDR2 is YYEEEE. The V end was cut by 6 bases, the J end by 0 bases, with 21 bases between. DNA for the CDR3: TGTGCCAGCACCCGGTCGGACAGACAAAAAATGAACACTGAAGCTTTCTTT. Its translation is CASTRSDRQKMNTEAFF.

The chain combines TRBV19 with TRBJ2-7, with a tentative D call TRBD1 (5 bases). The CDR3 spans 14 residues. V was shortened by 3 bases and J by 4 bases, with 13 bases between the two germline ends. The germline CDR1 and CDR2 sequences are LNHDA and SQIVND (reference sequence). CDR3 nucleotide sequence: TGTGCCAGTAGTATTAGGGTCTCAGGGTACGAGCAGTACTTC. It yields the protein CASSIRVSGYEQYF.

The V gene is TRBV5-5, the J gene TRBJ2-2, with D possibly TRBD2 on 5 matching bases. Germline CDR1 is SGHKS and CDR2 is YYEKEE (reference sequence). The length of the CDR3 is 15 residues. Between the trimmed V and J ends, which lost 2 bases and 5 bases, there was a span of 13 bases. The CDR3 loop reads CASSFMFRGTGELFF. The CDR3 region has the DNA TGTGCCAGCAGCTTTATGTTTCGGGGAACCGGGGAGCTGTTTTTT.